Each of the 17 T cell receptor beta chains below was sequenced from the same sample in a study of blood T cell repertoires in COVID-19. The data were produced by immunoSEQ multiplex PCR, yet TCRdb's version contains in-frame clones alone and is incomplete. The sample includes 150,000 to 200,000 clones, 90% of them seen just once. Sequenced input: peripheral blood. The receptor source for this set is a man aged 60 to 75 with active or convalescent COVID-19.

The chain carries TRBV29-1 and TRBJ1-2, with a weak D call TRBD1 (5 bases). Trimming removed 3 bases at V and 0 bases at J, with 8 bases between. Germline V CDR1 and CDR2: SQVTM, ANQGSEA. This CDR3 comprises 13 residues. The CDR3 reads CSVDRQPNYGYTF. CDR3 coding DNA: TGCAGCGTTGACAGACAGCCTAACTATGGCTACACCTTC.

The rearrangement joins TRBV11-2 to TRBJ2-1; TRBD1 might be the D (5 bases). The V end lost 1 base, the J end lost 7 bases, and 11 bases lay between the germline ends. Germline V gene lookup returns CDR1 SGHAT and CDR2 FQNNGV. This CDR3 spans 14 amino acids. CDR3 nucleotide sequence: TGTGCCAGCAGCTTAGGCAGTCAGGGTAATGAGCAGTTCTTC. Translation gives CASSLGSQGNEQFF.

The V gene is TRBV30, the J gene TRBJ2-1, with D perhaps TRBD1 (5 bases). The CDR3 is made up of 14 amino acids. CDR1 and CDR2 (germline): GTSNPN, SVGIG (reference sequence). V lost 2 bases and J lost 1, with 9 bases in between. The CDR3 DNA reads TGTGCCTGGAGTACAGGCGTATCCTACAATGAGCAGTTCTTC. This encodes CAWSTGVSYNEQFF. Based on the CDR3 plus reference TRBV30 and TRBJ2-1, the full variable domain is SQTIHQWPATLVQPVGSPLSLECTVEGTSNPNLYWYRQAAGRGLQLLFYSVGIGQISSEVPQNLSASRPQDRQFILSSKKLLLSDSGFYLCAWSTGVSYNEQFFGPGTRLTVL.

The J gene is TRBJ1-6, the V gene TRBV2; D is uncertain. Germline loops: CDR1 SNHLY, CDR2 FYNNEI. The CDR3 totals 15 residues. Between the trimmed V and J ends, which lost 6 bases and 9 bases, there was a span of 18 bases. This CDR3 is CASRGNGGGSSPLHF. For the CDR3, the DNA is TGTGCCAGCAGAGGAAATGGAGGTGGGAGTTCACCCCTCCACTTT. Full variable domain (remainder filled in from reference TRBV2 and TRBJ1-6): EPEVTQTPSHQVTQMGQEVILRCVPISNHLYFYWYRQILGQKVEFLVSFYNNEISEKSEIFDDQFSVERPDGSNFTLKIRSTKLEDSAMYFCASRGNGGGSSPLHFGNGTRLTVT.

This chain uses TRBV27 with TRBJ1-1; D is uncertain. V was cut by 3 bases and J by 7 bases, with 12 bases left in between. CDR3 length: 13 residues. CDR1 is MNHEY and CDR2 is SMNVEV in the germline V gene (reference sequence). The CDR3 sequence: CASSLREHNEAFF. CDR3 bases: TGTGCCAGCAGTTTGAGGGAACACAATGAAGCTTTCTTT.

The chain is built from TRBV18 and TRBJ2-2; perhaps TRBD2 as D (6 bases). The germline CDR1 and CDR2 sequences are KGHSH and LQKENI. This CDR3 has 16 amino acids. Trimming took 1 base from V and 0 from J, leaving 9 bases between them. The CDR3 nucleotides read TGTGCCAGCTCACCACAGGGGACTTCGAACACCGGGGAGCTGTTTTTT. It translates to CASSPQGTSNTGELFF.

V usage is TRBV2 and J usage is TRBJ2-5; no reliable D call. The V end was cut by 1 base, the J end by 1 base, with 4 bases between. The CDR3 is 13 amino acids. Germline-derived CDR1 and CDR2 are SNHLY and FYNNEI. CDR3 sequence reads: CASSEGGQETQYF. The CDR3 nucleotides are TGTGCCAGCAGTGAAGGCGGCCAAGAGACCCAGTACTTC.

The rearrangement links TRBV27 to TRBJ2-7; TRBD1 matches 7 bases. The CDR3 spans 15 residues. Unmatched junction bases numbered 8, after V lost 2 bases and J lost 4 bases. Germline assignment: CDR1 MNHEY and CDR2 SMNVEV (reference sequence). CDR3 region: CASSLVAGGQYEQYF. The DNA of the CDR3 is TGTGCCAGCAGTTTAGTGGCAGGGGGACAGTACGAGCAGTACTTC.

The CDR3 bases are TGTGCCAGCAGCTTTCTAGGGGCGAACACTGAAGCTTTCTTT. Translating gives CASSFLGANTEAFF. The rearrangement links TRBV11-2 to TRBJ1-1, with D maybe TRBD1 (5 bases). Trimming took 3 bases from V and 1 from J, leaving 9 bases between them. Germline V gene sequence: CDR1 SGHAT, CDR2 FQNNGV. The CDR3 has 14 residues.

The rearrangement links TRBV10-3 to TRBJ1-1, with TRBD1 identical over 7 bases. Trimming at V came to 2 bases and at J to 4 bases, leaving 7 bases not matched to a gene. Germline values: CDR1 ENHRY, CDR2 SYGVKD. CDR3 length: 15 amino acids. CDR3 loop: CAISEEEQGVTEAFF. In DNA form, the CDR3 reads TGTGCCATCAGTGAGGAAGAGCAGGGGGTCACTGAAGCTTTCTTT.

V gene TRBV7-9 combines with J gene TRBJ1-5, with 8 bases matching TRBD1. Germline assignment: CDR1 SEHNR and CDR2 FQNEAQ (reference sequence). The CDR3 extends over 14 amino acids. Losses at the gene ends were 4 bases for V and 3 bases for J; bases not matched to a gene: 2. The CDR3 nucleotides are TGTGCCAGCAGCTCGGACAGGGACAATCAGCCCCAGCATTTT. Residues: CASSSDRDNQPQHF.

A single count supports this clone. The chain employs TRBV10-1 and TRBJ1-5, with 9 bases identical to TRBD1. The V segment lost 5 bases and the J segment 0 bases; nucleotides outside the gene matches: 11. The CDR3 is made up of 18 amino acids. Germline V gene sequence: CDR1 WNHNN, CDR2 SYGVQD (reference sequence). CDR3 nucleotides: TGCGCCAGCAGTCCAATTCATGACAGGGGGGTTAGCAATCAGCCCCAGCATTTT. Residues: CASSPIHDRGVSNQPQHF.

The chain couples TRBV11-3 to TRBJ2-1; TRBD1 matches 8 bases. The junction had 5 bases not matched to a gene; V was cut back by 0 bases and J by 7 bases. The germline V gene has CDR1 SGHNT and CDR2 YENEEA. The CDR3 runs to 15 residues. The chain's CDR3 is CASSLEAGGPNEQFF. CDR3 bases: TGTGCCAGCAGCTTAGAGGCAGGGGGCCCTAATGAGCAGTTCTTC.

This chain connects TRBV2 to TRBJ1-2, with D perhaps TRBD1 (6 bases). Per the germline V gene, CDR1 is SNHLY and CDR2 is FYNNEI. The CDR3 length is 16 residues. Trimming shortened V by 1 base and J by 2 bases, and 14 bases separated the two germline ends. This CDR3 is CASSEGIQGVNYGYTF. Here the CDR3 DNA reads TGTGCCAGCAGTGAAGGGATACAGGGAGTCAACTATGGCTACACCTTC.

The rearrangement links TRBV7-2 to TRBJ2-1; 12 nucleotides match TRBD2. Trimming removed 5 bases from V and 0 bases from J; junction bases left unmatched: 11. This CDR3 is built from 19 residues. Germline CDR1 reads SGHTA; CDR2 reads FQGNSA. The CDR3 loop reads CASSPRGLAGRSSYNEQFF. CDR3 DNA: TGTGCCAGCAGCCCCCGAGGACTAGCGGGGAGGAGCTCCTACAATGAGCAGTTCTTC.

The V call is TRBV20-1, the J call TRBJ1-5; unclear D gene. Germline loops: CDR1 DFQATT, CDR2 SNEGSKA (reference sequence). The CDR3 contains 12 residues. Trimming removed 3 bases from V and 6 bases from J, with 9 bases in between. CDR3 bases: TGCAGTGCTAGTCGGTCTTTTCAGCCCCAGCATTTT. Protein sequence: CSASRSFQPQHF.

The chain links TRBV27 to TRBJ1-4, with TRBD1 as a possible D gene (5 bases). CDR1 is MNHEY and CDR2 is SMNVEV in the germline V gene (reference sequence). Between the trimmed V and J ends, which lost 0 bases and 5 bases, there was a span of 7 bases. CDR3 size: 14 residues. The CDR3 DNA reads as TGTGCCAGCAGTTTATCAGGGGCGAATGAAAAACTGTTTTTT. The encoded protein is CASSLSGANEKLFF.